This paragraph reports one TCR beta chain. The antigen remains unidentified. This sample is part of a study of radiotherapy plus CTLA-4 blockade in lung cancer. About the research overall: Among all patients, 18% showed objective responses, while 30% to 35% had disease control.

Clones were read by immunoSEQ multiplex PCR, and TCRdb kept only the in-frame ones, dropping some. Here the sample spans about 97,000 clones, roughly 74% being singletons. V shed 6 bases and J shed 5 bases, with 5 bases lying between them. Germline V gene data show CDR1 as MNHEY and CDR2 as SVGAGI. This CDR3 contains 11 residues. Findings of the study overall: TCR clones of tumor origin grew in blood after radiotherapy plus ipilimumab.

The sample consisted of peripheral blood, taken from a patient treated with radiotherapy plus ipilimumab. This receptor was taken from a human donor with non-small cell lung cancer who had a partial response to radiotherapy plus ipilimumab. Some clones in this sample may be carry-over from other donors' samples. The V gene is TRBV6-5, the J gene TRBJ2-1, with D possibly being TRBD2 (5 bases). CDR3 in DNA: TGTGCCAGCAGGCGGGACAATGAGCAGTTCTTC. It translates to CASRRDNEQFF.